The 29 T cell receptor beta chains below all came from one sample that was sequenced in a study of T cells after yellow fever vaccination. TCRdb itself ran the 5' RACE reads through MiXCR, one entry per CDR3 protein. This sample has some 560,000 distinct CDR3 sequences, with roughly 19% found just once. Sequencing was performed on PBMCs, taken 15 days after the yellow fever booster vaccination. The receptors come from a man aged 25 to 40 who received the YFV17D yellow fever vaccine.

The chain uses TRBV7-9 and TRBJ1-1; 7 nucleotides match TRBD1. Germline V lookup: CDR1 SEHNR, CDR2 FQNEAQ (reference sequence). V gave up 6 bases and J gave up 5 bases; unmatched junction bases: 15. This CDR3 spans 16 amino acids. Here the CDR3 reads CASSLYHLQGSTEAFF. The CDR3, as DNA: TGTGCCAGCAGTCTATACCATTTACAGGGGAGTACTGAAGCTTTCTTT.

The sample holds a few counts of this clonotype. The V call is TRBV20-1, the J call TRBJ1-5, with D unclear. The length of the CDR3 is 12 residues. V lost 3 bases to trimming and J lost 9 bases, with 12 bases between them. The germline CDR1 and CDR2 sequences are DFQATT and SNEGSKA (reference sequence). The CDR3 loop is CSASLGIGPQHF. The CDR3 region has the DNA TGCAGTGCTAGCCTCGGGATCGGGCCCCAGCATTTT.

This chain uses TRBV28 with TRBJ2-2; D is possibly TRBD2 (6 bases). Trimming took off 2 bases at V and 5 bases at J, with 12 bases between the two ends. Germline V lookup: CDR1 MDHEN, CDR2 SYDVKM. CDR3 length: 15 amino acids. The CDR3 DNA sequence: TGTGCCAGCAGTTTAAATGCGGGGACGACCGGGGAGCTGTTTTTT. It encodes CASSLNAGTTGELFF.

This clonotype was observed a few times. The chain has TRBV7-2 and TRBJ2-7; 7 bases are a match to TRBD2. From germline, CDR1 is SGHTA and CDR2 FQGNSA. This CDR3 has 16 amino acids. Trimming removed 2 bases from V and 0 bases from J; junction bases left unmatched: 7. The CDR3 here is CASSLTSASGSYEQYF. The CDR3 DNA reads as TGTGCCAGCAGCTTAACCTCGGCTAGCGGCTCCTACGAGCAGTACTTC.

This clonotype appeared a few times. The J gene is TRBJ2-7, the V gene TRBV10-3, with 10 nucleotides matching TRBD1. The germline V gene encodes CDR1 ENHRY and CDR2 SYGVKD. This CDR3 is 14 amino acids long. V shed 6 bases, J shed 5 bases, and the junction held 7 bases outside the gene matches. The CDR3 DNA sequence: TGTGCCATCAGAATGACAGGGGGCTTTGACGAGCAGTACTTC. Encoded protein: CAIRMTGGFDEQYF.

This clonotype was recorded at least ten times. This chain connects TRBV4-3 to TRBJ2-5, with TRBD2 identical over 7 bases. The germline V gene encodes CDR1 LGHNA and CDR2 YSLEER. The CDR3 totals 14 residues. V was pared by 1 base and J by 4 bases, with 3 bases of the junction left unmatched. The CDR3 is CASSQGASGETQYF. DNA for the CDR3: TGCGCCAGCAGCCAAGGAGCTAGCGGAGAGACCCAGTACTTC.

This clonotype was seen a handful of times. This CDR3 reads CAIRKHSGETQYF. The CDR3 DNA sequence: TGTGCCATCAGGAAGCACTCGGGGGAGACCCAGTACTTC. The gene calls are TRBV10-3 and TRBJ2-5, with a weak D call TRBD2 (5 bases). CDR3 length: 13 amino acids. In germline, CDR1 is ENHRY, CDR2 SYGVKD. V was cut by 6 bases and J by 5 bases, with 13 bases left in between.

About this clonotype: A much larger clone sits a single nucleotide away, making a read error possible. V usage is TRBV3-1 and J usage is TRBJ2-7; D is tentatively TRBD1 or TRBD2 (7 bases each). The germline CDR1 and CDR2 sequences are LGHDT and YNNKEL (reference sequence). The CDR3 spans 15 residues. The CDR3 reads CACSRGGDRSYEQYF. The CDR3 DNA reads TGTGCCTGCAGCCGAGGGGGGGACAGATCCTACGAGCAGTACTTC.

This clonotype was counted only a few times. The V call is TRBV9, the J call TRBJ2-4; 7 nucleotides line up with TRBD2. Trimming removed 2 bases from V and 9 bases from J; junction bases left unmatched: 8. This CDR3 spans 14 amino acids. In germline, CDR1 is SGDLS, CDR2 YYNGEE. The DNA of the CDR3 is TGTGCCAGCAGCGTGGGGGGGGGAGGAGGCATTCAGTACTTC. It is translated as CASSVGGGGGIQYF.

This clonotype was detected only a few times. The CDR3 reads CAISEVRGVSYEQYF. The CDR3, as DNA: TGTGCCATCAGTGAGGTTCGGGGGGTTTCCTACGAGCAGTACTTC. This chain joins TRBV10-3 and TRBJ2-7, with 7 nucleotides matching TRBD2. The CDR3 totals 15 residues. The V gene's germline CDR1 is ENHRY and CDR2 SYGVKD. V shed 2 bases, J shed 1 base, and the junction held 5 bases outside the gene matches.

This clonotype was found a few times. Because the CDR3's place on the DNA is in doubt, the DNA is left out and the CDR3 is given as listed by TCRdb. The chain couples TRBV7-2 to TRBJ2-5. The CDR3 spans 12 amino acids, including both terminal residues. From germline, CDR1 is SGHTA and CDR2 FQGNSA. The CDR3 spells CASSILGKTQYF.

The CDR3 DNA sequence: TGTGCCAGCAGCTTTTATGCCCATGAAAAACTGTTTTTT. This translates into CASSFYAHEKLFF. The rearrangement joins TRBV5-5 to TRBJ1-4; no clear D. V lost 2 bases and J lost 6, with 8 bases in between. Germline-derived CDR1 and CDR2 are SGHKS and YYEKEE (reference sequence). The CDR3 is 13 residues long.

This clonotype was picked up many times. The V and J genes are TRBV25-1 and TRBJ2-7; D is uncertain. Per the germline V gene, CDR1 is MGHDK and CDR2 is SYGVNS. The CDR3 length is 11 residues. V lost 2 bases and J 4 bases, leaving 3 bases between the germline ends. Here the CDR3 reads CASSEVYEQYF. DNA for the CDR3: TGTGCCAGCAGTGAAGTGTACGAGCAGTACTTC.

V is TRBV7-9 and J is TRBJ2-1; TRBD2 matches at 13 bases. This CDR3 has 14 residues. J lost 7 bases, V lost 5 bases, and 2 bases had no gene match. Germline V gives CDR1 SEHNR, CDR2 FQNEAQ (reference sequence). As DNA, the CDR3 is TGTGCCAGCAGCACGGGACTAGCGGGAAATGAGCAGTTCTTC. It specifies CASSTGLAGNEQFF.

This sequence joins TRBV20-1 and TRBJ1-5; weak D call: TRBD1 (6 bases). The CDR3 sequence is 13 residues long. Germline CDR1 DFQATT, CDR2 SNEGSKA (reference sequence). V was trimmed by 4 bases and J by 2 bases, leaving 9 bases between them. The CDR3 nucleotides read TGCAGTGCTATCCCAGGGGGCAATCAGCCCCAGCATTTT. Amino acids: CSAIPGGNQPQHF.

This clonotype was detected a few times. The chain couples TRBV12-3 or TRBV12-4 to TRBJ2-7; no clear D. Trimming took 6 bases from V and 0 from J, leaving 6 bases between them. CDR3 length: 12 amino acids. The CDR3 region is CASSITSYEQYF. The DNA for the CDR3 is TGTGCCAGCAGCATAACCTCCTACGAGCAGTACTTC.

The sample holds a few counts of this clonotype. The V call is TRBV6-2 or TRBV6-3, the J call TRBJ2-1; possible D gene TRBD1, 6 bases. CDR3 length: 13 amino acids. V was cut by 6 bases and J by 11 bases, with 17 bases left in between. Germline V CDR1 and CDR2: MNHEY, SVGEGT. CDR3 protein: CASSSIHREKQFF. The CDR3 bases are TGTGCCAGCAGCTCAATTCACAGGGAGAAGCAGTTCTTC.

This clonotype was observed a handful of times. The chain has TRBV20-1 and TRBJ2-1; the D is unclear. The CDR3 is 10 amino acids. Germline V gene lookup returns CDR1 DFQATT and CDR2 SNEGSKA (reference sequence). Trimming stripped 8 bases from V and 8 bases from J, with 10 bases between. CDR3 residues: CSPRFDEQFF. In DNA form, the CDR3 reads TGCAGTCCACGTTTCGATGAGCAGTTCTTC.

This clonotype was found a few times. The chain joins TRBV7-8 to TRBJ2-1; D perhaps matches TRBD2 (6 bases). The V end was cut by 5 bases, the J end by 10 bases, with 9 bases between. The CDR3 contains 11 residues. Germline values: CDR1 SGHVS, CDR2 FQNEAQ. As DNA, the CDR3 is TGTGCCAGCAGCACGCGGGAAGAGCAGTTCTTC. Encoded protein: CASSTREEQFF.

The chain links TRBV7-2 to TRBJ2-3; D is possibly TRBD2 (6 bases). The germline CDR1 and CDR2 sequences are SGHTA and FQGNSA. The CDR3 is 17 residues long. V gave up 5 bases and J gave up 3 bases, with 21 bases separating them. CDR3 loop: CASSLRGLVQGTDTQYF. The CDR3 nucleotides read TGTGCCAGCAGCCTTCGGGGACTCGTCCAGGGAACAGATACGCAGTATTTT.

The CDR3 reads CASSVDRGDQPQHF. The CDR3 region has the DNA TGTGCCAGCAGCGTAGACAGGGGCGACCAGCCCCAGCATTTT. This chain links TRBV9 with TRBJ1-5; 7 bases fit TRBD1. The CDR3 is 14 amino acids. CDR1 is SGDLS and CDR2 is YYNGEE in the germline V gene. J was trimmed by 7 bases and V by 0 bases; bases with no gene match: 4.

The CDR3 sequence: CASSYGQLNEKLFF. The CDR3 DNA follows: TGTGCCAGCAGTTACGGACAGCTTAATGAAAAACTGTTTTTT. The V and J genes are TRBV6-5 and TRBJ1-4; D perhaps matches TRBD1 (6 bases). With 2 bases removed from V and 4 bases from J, the gap between germline ends came to 8 bases. This CDR3 contains 14 residues. Looked up from germline, CDR1 is MNHEY and CDR2 is SVGAGI.

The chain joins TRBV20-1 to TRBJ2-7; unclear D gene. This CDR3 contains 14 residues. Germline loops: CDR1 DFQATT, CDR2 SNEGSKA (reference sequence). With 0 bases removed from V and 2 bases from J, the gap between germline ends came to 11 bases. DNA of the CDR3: TGCAGTGCTAGAGATGGGTCAATTACCTACGAGCAGTACTTC. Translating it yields CSARDGSITYEQYF.

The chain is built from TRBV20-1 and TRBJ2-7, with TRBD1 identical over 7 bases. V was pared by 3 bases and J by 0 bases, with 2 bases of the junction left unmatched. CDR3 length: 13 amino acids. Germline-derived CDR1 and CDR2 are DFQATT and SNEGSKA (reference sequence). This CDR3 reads CSARGTASYEQYF. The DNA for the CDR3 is TGCAGTGCTAGGGGGACAGCCTCCTACGAGCAGTACTTC.

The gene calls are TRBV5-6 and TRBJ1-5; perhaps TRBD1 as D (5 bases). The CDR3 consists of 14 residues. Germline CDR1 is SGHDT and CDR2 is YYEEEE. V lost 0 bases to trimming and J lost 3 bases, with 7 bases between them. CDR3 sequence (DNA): TGTGCCAGCAGCTTGGGGGGGAACAATCAGCCCCAGCATTTT. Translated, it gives CASSLGGNNQPQHF.

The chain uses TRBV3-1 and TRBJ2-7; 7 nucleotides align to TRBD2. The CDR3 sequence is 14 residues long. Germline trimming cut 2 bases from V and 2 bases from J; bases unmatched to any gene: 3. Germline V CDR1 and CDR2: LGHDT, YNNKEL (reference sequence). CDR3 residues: CASSQTGRPYEQYF. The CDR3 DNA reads TGTGCCAGCAGCCAAACCGGGAGGCCCTACGAGCAGTACTTC.

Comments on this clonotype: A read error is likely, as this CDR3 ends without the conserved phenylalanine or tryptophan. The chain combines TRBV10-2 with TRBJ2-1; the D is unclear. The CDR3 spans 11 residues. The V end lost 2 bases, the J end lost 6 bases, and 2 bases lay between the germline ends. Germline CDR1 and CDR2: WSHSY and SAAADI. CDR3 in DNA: TGCGCCAGCAGTGAGGTCAATGAGCAGTTCTAC. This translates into CASSEVNEQFY.

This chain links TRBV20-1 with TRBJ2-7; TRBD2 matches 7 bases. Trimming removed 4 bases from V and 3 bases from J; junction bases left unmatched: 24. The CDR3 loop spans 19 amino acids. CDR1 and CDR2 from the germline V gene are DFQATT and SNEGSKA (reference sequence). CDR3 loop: CSANPTRGKGGNSNYEQYF. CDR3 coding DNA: TGCAGTGCTAACCCCACGCGGGGGAAGGGTGGTAACTCTAACTACGAGCAGTACTTC.

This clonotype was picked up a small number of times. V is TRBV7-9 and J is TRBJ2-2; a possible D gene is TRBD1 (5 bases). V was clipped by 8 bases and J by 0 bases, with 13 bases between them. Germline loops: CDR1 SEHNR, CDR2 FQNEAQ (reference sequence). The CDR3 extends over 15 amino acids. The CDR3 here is CASQRTQANTGELFF. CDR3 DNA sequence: TGTGCCAGCCAAAGAACACAGGCGAACACCGGGGAGCTGTTTTTT.